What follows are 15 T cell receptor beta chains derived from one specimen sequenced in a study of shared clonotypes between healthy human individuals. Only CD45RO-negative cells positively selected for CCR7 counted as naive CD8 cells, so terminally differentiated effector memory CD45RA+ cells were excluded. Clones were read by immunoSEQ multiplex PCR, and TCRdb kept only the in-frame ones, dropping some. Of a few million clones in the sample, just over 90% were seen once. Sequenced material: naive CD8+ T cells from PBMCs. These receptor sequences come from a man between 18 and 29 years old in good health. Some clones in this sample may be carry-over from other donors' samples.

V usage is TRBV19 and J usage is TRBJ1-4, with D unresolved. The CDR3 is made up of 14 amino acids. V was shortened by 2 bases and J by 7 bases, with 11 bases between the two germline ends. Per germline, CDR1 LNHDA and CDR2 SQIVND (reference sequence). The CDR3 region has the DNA TGTGCCAGTAGTATAATAAGCCGCGGTGAAAAACTGTTTTTT. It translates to CASSIISRGEKLFF. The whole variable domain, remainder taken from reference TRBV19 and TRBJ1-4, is DGGITQSPKYLFRKEGQNVTLSCEQNLNHDAMYWYRQDPGQGLRLIYYSQIVNDFQKGDIAEGYSVSREKKESFPLTVTSAQKNPTAFYLCASSIISRGEKLFFGSGTQLSVL.

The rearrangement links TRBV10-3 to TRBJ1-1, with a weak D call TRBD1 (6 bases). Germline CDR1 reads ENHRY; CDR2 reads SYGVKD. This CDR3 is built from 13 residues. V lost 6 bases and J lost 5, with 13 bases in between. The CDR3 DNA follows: TGTGCCATCAGGCCAGGGGTTATGACTGAAGCTTTCTTT. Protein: CAIRPGVMTEAFF.

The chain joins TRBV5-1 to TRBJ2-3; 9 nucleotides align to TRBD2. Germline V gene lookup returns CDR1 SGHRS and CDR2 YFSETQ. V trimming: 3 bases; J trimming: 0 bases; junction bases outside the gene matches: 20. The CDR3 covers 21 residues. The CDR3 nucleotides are TGCGCCAGCAGCTGGCCCACCAACAGCGGGAGGCAGAAAGTAAGCACAGATACGCAGTATTTT. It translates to CASSWPTNSGRQKVSTDTQYF.

DNA of the CDR3: TGTGCCAGCAGCTTGTCTACTAGCGGGGTCAACGGGGCGTACTTC. This codes for CASSLSTSGVNGAYF. This chain uses TRBV5-6 with TRBJ2-7; 10 bases are a match to TRBD2. J was trimmed by 12 bases and V by 1 base; bases with no gene match: 13. CDR1 is SGHDT and CDR2 is YYEEEE in the germline V gene. The CDR3 length is 15 residues.

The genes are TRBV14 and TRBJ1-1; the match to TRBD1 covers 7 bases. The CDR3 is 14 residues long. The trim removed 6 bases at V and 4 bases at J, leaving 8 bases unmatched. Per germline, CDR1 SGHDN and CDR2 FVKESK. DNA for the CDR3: TGTGCCAGCAGACTCAGGGGGTTTGGCACTGAAGCTTTCTTT. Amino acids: CASRLRGFGTEAFF. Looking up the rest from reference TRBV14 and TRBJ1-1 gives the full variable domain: EAGVTQFPSHSVIEKGQTVTLRCDPISGHDNLYWYRRVMGKEIKFLLHFVKESKQDESGMPNNRFLAERTGGTYSTLKVQPAELEDSGVYFCASRLRGFGTEAFFGQGTRLTVV.

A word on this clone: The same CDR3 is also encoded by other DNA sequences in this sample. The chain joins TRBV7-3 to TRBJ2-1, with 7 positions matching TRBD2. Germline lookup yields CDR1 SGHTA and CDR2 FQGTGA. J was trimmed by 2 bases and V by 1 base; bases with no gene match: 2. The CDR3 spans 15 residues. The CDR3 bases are TGTGCCAGCAGCTTAAGTGCGGGAGCCTACAATGAGCAGTTCTTC. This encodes CASSLSAGAYNEQFF.

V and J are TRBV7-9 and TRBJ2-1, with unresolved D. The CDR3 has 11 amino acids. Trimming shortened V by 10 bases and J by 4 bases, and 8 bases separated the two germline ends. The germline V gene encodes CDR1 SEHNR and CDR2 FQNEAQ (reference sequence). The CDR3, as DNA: TGTGCCAACGCGCAGTACAATGAGCAGTTCTTC. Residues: CANAQYNEQFF.

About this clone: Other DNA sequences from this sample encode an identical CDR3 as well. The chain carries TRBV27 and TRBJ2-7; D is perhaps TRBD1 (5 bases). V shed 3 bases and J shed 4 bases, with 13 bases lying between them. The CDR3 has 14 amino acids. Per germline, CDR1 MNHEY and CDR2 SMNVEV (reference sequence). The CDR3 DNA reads TGTGCCAGCAGTTTTCGGCAGGGTGGTTACGAGCAGTACTTC. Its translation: CASSFRQGGYEQYF.

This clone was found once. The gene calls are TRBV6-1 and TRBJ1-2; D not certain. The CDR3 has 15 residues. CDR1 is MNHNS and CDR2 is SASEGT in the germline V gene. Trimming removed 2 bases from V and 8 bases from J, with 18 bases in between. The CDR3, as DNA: TGTGCCAGCAGTGAATTTGTGTTGGGTACGGAGGGCTACACCTTC. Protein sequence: CASSEFVLGTEGYTF.

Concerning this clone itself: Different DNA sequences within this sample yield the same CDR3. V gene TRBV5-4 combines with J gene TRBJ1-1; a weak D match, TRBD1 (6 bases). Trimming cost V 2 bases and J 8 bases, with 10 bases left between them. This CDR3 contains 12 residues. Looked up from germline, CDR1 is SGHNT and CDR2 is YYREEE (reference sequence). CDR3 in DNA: TGTGCCAGCAGCTTAGGGGGGCTGGAAGCTTTCTTT. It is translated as CASSLGGLEAFF. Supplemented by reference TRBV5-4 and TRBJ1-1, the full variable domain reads ETGVTQSPTHLIKTRGQQVTLRCSSQSGHNTVSWYQQALGQGPQFIFQYYREEENGRGNFPPRFSGLQFPNYSSELNVNALELDDSALYLCASSLGGLEAFFGQGTRLTVV.

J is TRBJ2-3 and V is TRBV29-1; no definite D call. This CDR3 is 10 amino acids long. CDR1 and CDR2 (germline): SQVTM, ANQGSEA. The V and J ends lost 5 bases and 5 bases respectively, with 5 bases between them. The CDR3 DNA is TGCAGCGTTCAGAGAGATACGCAGTATTTT. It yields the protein CSVQRDTQYF.

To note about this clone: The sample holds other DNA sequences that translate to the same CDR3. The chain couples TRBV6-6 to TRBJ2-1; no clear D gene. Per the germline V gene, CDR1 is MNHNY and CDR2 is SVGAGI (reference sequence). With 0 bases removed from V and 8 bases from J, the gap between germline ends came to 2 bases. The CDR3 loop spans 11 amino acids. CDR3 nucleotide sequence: TGTGCCAGCAGTTACTCGCATGAGCAGTTCTTC. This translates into CASSYSHEQFF.

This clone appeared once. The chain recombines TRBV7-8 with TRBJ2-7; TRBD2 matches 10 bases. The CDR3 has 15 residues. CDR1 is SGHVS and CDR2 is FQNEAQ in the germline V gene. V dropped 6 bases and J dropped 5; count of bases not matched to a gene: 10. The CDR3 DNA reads TGTGCCAGCAGGGAACCGGGACTAGCGTTTAACGAGCAGTACTTC. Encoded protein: CASREPGLAFNEQYF. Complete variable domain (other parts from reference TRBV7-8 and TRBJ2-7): GAGVSQSPRYKVAKRGQDVALRCDPISGHVSLFWYQQALGQGPEFLTYFQNEAQLDKSGLPSDRFFAERPEGSVSTLKIQRTQQEDSAVYLCASREPGLAFNEQYFGPGTRLTVT.

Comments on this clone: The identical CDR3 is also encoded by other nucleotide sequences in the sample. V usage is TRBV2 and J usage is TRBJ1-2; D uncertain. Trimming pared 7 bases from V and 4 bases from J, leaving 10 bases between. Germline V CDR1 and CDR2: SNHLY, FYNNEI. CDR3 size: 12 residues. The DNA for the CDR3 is TGTGCCAGCACTTTGGAAGGCTATGGCTACACCTTC. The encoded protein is CASTLEGYGYTF.

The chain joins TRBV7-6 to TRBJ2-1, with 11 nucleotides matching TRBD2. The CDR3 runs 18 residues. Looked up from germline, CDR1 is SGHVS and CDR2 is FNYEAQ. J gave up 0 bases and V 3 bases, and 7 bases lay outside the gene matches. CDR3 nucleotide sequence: TGTGCCAGCAGCTTTAAGGCTAGCGGGAGGAGCTCCTACAATGAGCAGTTCTTC. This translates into CASSFKASGRSSYNEQFF.